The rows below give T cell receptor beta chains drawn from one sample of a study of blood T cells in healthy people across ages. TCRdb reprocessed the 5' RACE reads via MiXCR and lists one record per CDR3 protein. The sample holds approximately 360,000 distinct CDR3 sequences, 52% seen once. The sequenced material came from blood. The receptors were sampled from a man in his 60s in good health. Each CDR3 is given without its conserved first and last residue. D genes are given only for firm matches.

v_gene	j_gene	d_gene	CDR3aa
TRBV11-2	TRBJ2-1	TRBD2	ASSPPLAGPPRNEQF
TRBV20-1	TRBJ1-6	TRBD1	SAQTGSSPPH
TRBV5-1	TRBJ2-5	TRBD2	ASSLPASGEGETQY
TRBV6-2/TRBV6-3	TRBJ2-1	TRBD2	ASSQAGLNEQF
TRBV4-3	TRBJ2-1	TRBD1	ASSHRVTGAYNEQF
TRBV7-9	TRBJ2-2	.	AADSANTGELF
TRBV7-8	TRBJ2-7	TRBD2	ASSLTSGREQY
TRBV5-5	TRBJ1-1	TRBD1	ASSLVQGAAF
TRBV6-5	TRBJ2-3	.	ASRASGGTQY
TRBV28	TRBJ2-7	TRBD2	ASSPVFNSAGGGAYEQY
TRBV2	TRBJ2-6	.	ASTGDQPSGANVLT
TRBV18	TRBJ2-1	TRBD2	ASSPRTSGGHNEQF
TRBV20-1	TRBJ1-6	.	SARAGGGAGSPLH
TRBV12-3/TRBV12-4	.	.	ASRSGQSWGETQY
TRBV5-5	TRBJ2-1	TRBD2	ASSPEGTSGRGQF
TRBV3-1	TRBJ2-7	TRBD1	ASSQAGQGFLSYEQY
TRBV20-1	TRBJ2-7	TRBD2	SARTSGRSYEQY
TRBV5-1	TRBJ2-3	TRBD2	ASSLERELEDTQY
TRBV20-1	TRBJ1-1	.	SASVNTEAF
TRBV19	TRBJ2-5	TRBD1	ASSPGQVPYQETQY
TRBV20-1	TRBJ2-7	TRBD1	SAKAGTGINEQY